The 30 T cell receptor beta chains reported below all come from one sample, sequenced in a study of metastatic and nonmetastatic thyroid tumors. Before thyroid surgery, none of the patients had received any treatment. TCRdb redid the clone calls on the PCR reads using MiXCR. Counted here are around 25,000 clones, 10% to 15% occurring once; the ten biggest clones make up approximately 4.9%. Input material: blood. Receptor source: a female donor with papillary thyroid cancer or a benign thyroid nodule (not recorded which). Some clones in this sample may be carry-over from other donors' samples.

This clone was observed many times. The V and J genes are TRBV28 and TRBJ1-1; TRBD1 matches at 7 bases. CDR3 length equals 16 residues. V lost 5 bases, J lost 2 bases, and 11 bases stayed unmatched. Germline loops: CDR1 MDHEN, CDR2 SYDVKM. Written as DNA, the CDR3 is TGTGCCAGCAGTGCTCAAGCGGGACAGCCAAACACTGAAGCTTTCTTT. Translating gives CASSAQAGQPNTEAFF.

The CDR3, as DNA: TGTGCCAGCAGCCAGACGACAGGGGGTAAAAATGAAAAACTGTTTTTT. This codes for CASSQTTGGKNEKLFF. The V call is TRBV4-2, the J call TRBJ1-4, with TRBD1 matching 9 bases. CDR1 and CDR2 from the germline V gene are LGHNA and YNFKEQ. This CDR3 region has 16 residues. The V gene end was trimmed by 3 bases and the J gene end by 5 bases; junction bases not matched to a gene: 7.

The chain recombines TRBV6-4 with TRBJ2-3; perhaps D is TRBD1 or TRBD2 (5 bases each). V was cut by 2 bases and J by 4 bases, with 25 bases left in between. Germline-derived CDR1 and CDR2 are MRHNA and SNTAGT. The CDR3 runs to 19 residues. The CDR3 DNA reads TGTGCCAGCAGTGACCCGGGACGGGTGGCGCAGGTTAACGCAGATACGCAGTATTTT. This translates into CASSDPGRVAQVNADTQYF.

In its sample, this clone was seen many times. The chain uses TRBV2 and TRBJ2-3; 7 positions match TRBD1. Germline CDR1 and CDR2: SNHLY and FYNNEI. This CDR3 is built from 14 residues. J lost 2 bases, V lost 5 bases, and 4 bases had no gene match. This CDR3 is CASSRQGITDTQYF. Written as DNA, the CDR3 is TGTGCCAGCAGTAGACAGGGAATCACAGATACGCAGTATTTT.

The rearrangement joins TRBV20-1 to TRBJ2-5; 11 bases are a match to TRBD1. CDR3 size: 16 residues. Trimming took 7 bases from V and 6 from J; bases not matched to a gene: 16. CDR1 and CDR2 (germline): DFQATT, SNEGSKA (reference sequence). The CDR3 DNA reads as TGCAGTGGTAGGGGTCTGTTCCGGGACAGGGGGAAGACCCAGTACTTC. It specifies CSGRGLFRDRGKTQYF.

The chain carries TRBV28 and TRBJ1-5; D gene uncertain. The V and J ends lost 2 bases and 9 bases respectively, with 17 bases between them. The CDR3 spans 15 residues. Germline V gene lookup returns CDR1 MDHEN and CDR2 SYDVKM. CDR3 DNA: TGTGCCAGCAGTTTAGTTAGGGATCCCTCTCGGCCCCAGCATTTT. Its protein product is CASSLVRDPSRPQHF.

The sample holds many counts of this clone. J is TRBJ2-7 and V is TRBV5-1; maybe TRBD1 (6 bases). The V end lost 6 bases, the J end lost 3 bases, and 13 bases lay between the germline ends. The CDR3 contains 13 residues. Germline V CDR1 and CDR2: SGHRS, YFSETQ. The CDR3 coding sequence is TGCGCCAGCACGAGGGCAGGGGACTACGAGCAGTACTTC. Its protein product is CASTRAGDYEQYF. Full variable domain (remainder filled in from reference TRBV5-1 and TRBJ2-7): KAGVTQTPRYLIKTRGQQVTLSCSPISGHRSVSWYQQTPGQGLQFLFEYFSETQRNKGNFPGRFSGRQFSNSRSEMNVSTLELGDSALYLCASTRAGDYEQYFGPGTRLTVT.

This clone has at least ten counts. This chain connects TRBV12-3 or TRBV12-4 to TRBJ2-1, with 8 bases aligning to TRBD2. The CDR3 sequence is 14 residues long. The V and J ends lost 7 bases and 10 bases, in that order; junction bases with no gene match: 12. The DNA for the CDR3 is TGTGCCAGCAACATGGGACTAGTCGCGGGAGAGCAGTTCTTC. Translated: CASNMGLVAGEQFF.

The table lists this clone with many counts. The chain has TRBV29-1 and TRBJ1-1; D possibly corresponds to TRBD1 (6 bases). Looked up from germline, CDR1 is SQVTM and CDR2 is ANQGSEA. V lost 4 bases and J 4 bases, leaving 19 bases between the germline ends. The CDR3 length is 15 residues. Here the CDR3 DNA reads TGCAGCGTTGCGGGACATCTCATGAGGGGCACTGAAGCTTTCTTT. Its translation: CSVAGHLMRGTEAFF.

The chain couples TRBV11-3 to TRBJ2-2, with 7 bases identical to TRBD2. V was pared by 4 bases and J by 5 bases, with 4 bases of the junction left unmatched. Germline lookup yields CDR1 SGHNT and CDR2 YENEEA. The CDR3 runs 14 residues. In DNA form, the CDR3 reads TGTGCCAGCAGCTACCTGGGGGGGACCGGGGAGCTGTTTTTT. This codes for CASSYLGGTGELFF.

This clone was counted ten times or more. Since a much larger clone is just one base distant, this may be a read error. Other DNA sequences in this specimen translate into the identical CDR3. The V gene is TRBV4-1, the J gene TRBJ2-2; D assignment may be TRBD1 or TRBD2 (5 bases each). The CDR3 contains 15 residues. V was clipped by 1 base and J by 6 bases, with 12 bases between them. Germline CDR1 reads MGHRA; CDR2 reads YSYEKL. DNA for the CDR3: TGCGCCAGCAGCCAAGCCACGGGGCTGCCCGGGGAGCTGTTTTTT. As protein: CASSQATGLPGELFF.

This clone occurred many times. This sequence may be a read error, since a much larger clone differs from it by one base. This sample also contains other DNA sequences that code for the same CDR3. This chain's CDR3 is CASSIDLGGPDTQYF. DNA for the CDR3: TGTGCCAGTAGTATAGATCTGGGCGGGCCAGATACGCAGTATTTT. This rearrangement joins TRBV19 to TRBJ2-3, with D perhaps matching TRBD2 (5 bases). Trimming removed 0 bases at V and 4 bases at J, with 11 bases between. The CDR3 runs 15 residues. Germline CDR1 reads LNHDA; CDR2 reads SQIVND (reference sequence).

This rearrangement joins TRBV9 to TRBJ1-2; D unclear. The germline gives CDR1 SGDLS, CDR2 YYNGEE. The CDR3 has 15 amino acids. Trimming left V 0 bases short and J 5 bases short, with 14 bases between. CDR3 sequence reads: CASSVGAATMYGYTF. In nucleotides, the CDR3 is TGTGCCAGCAGCGTAGGGGCAGCGACTATGTATGGCTACACCTTC. The whole variable domain, filled in from reference TRBV9 and TRBJ1-2, reads DSGVTQTPKHLITATGQRVTLRCSPRSGDLSVYWYQQSLDQGLQFLIQYYNGEERAKGNILERFSAQQFPDLHSELNLSSLELGDSALYFCASSVGAATMYGYTFGSGTRLTVV.

With regard to this clone: Sequence at one end of the junction differs from germline and may be a read error. The rearrangement uses TRBV7-6 and TRBJ2-5, with 11 bases that match TRBD1. Germline CDR1 SGHVS, CDR2 FNYEAQ. The CDR3 spans 15 residues. For the CDR3, the DNA is TGTGTCAGCAGCACGGACAGGGGGCGCCGGGAGACCCAGTACTTC. Translation gives CVSSTDRGRRETQYF.

The rearrangement joins TRBV4-2 to TRBJ2-1; TRBD2 agrees at 10 bases. The CDR3 has 17 amino acids. Germline loops: CDR1 LGHNA, CDR2 YNFKEQ. With 1 base clipped from V and 8 bases from J, the junction kept 11 bases outside the gene matches. The CDR3 region is CASSQAFLAGAIDEQFF. CDR3 coding DNA: TGTGCCAGCAGCCAAGCCTTTCTAGCGGGAGCGATCGATGAGCAGTTCTTC.

By share, this clone counts as medium-sized. The V gene is TRBV4-1, the J gene TRBJ1-4, with D perhaps matching TRBD1 (5 bases). Germline assignment: CDR1 MGHRA and CDR2 YSYEKL. V lost 2 bases to trimming and J lost 3 bases, with 13 bases between them. There are 16 residues in the CDR3. The CDR3: CASSQPRRGANEKLFF. In DNA form, the CDR3 reads TGCGCCAGCAGCCAACCCCGTAGGGGAGCTAATGAAAAACTGTTTTTT.

At least ten counts were recorded for this clone. The chain uses TRBV25-1 and TRBJ1-3, with 7 bases lining up with TRBD1. Germline CDR1 and CDR2: MGHDK and SYGVNS. Germline trimming cut 2 bases from V and 1 base from J; bases unmatched to any gene: 8. This CDR3 is built from 17 residues. The CDR3 loop is CASSETQGSGSGNTIYF. Written as DNA, the CDR3 is TGTGCCAGCAGTGAAACACAGGGGTCTGGTTCTGGAAACACCATATATTTT.

In its sample, this clone was seen many times. The V call is TRBV28, the J call TRBJ1-5, with TRBD1 as a possible D gene (5 bases). The CDR3 has 14 residues. Germline CDR1 is MDHEN and CDR2 is SYDVKM. The V end was cut by 2 bases, the J end by 7 bases, with 12 bases between. The CDR3 DNA sequence: TGTGCCAGCAGTTTACCTGGGGCCCGGCAGCCCCAGCATTTT. Amino acids: CASSLPGARQPQHF. The entire variable domain, with the rest obtained from reference TRBV28 and TRBJ1-5, is as follows: DVKVTQSSRYLVKRTGEKVFLECVQDMDHENMFWYRQDPGLGLRLIYFSYDVKMKEKGDIPEGYSVSREKKERFSLILESASTNQTSMYLCASSLPGARQPQHFGDGTRLSIL.

This clone has at least ten counts. CDR3 in amino acids: CASTPRDTDTQYF. DNA for the CDR3: TGTGCCAGCACCCCGCGAGACACAGATACGCAGTATTTT. J is TRBJ2-3 and V is TRBV6-2 or TRBV6-3; D remains ambiguous. Looked up from germline, CDR1 is MNHEY and CDR2 is SVGEGT. Trimming cost V 7 bases and J 2 bases, with 10 bases left between them. CDR3 length equals 13 residues.

This clone appeared many times. The V and J genes are TRBV5-1 and TRBJ2-2; weak D call: TRBD2 (5 bases). Germline V CDR1 and CDR2: SGHRS, YFSETQ. The CDR3 has 14 amino acids. Trimming took 5 bases from V and 0 from J, leaving 8 bases between them. DNA for the CDR3: TGCGCCAGCAGGGACGGGACGAACACCGGGGAGCTGTTTTTT. This translates into CASRDGTNTGELFF.

Concerning this clone itself: This likely comes from a read error, as the CDR3 has no conserved phenylalanine or tryptophan at its end. The V and J genes are TRBV20-1 and TRBJ2-5; unclear D gene. The germline gives CDR1 DFQATT, CDR2 SNEGSKA (reference sequence). The CDR3 contains 12 residues. CDR3 amino acids: CSARVWPESQYV. The DNA of the CDR3 is TGCAGTGCTAGAGTATGGCCGGAGAGCCAGTACGTC.

This clone occurred many times. The V and J genes are TRBV18 and TRBJ2-3; 9 bases agree with TRBD2. Unmatched junction bases numbered 10, after V lost 5 bases and J lost 4 bases. The CDR3 extends over 16 amino acids. Germline V CDR1 and CDR2: KGHSH, LQKENI. The CDR3 is CASSLPSGRRSDTQYF. CDR3 in DNA: TGTGCCAGCTCATTACCCAGCGGGAGGAGATCAGATACGCAGTATTTT. The variable domain in full, with the rest retrieved from reference TRBV18 and TRBJ2-3, is NAGVMQNPRHLVRRRGQEARLRCSPMKGHSHVYWYRQLPEEGLKFMVYLQKENIIDESGMPKERFSAEFPKEGPSILRIQQVVRGDSAAYFCASSLPSGRRSDTQYFGPGTRLTVL.

This clone was observed many times. The chain uses TRBV7-2 and TRBJ2-1; the match to TRBD2 covers 12 bases. V was pared by 0 bases and J by 5 bases, with 2 bases of the junction left unmatched. This CDR3 is 16 amino acids long. Germline lookup yields CDR1 SGHTA and CDR2 FQGNSA. The CDR3 loop reads CASSLAGLAGHNEQFF. The CDR3 DNA reads TGTGCCAGCAGCTTAGCCGGACTAGCGGGACACAATGAGCAGTTCTTC.

This clone has a count of ten or more. Just one base apart from a much larger clone, this may be a read error. The chain employs TRBV6-5 and TRBJ2-1; no clear D. The germline V gene encodes CDR1 MNHEY and CDR2 SVGAGI. Trimming shortened V by 6 bases and J by 7 bases, and 7 bases separated the two germline ends. The CDR3 spans 11 residues. DNA of the CDR3: TGTGCCAGCAGCTTACGGAATGAGCAGTTCTTC. It encodes CASSLRNEQFF.

The table lists this clone with many counts. This rearrangement joins TRBV2 to TRBJ2-1; a possible D gene is TRBD2 (6 bases). The CDR3 extends over 15 amino acids. Germline loops: CDR1 SNHLY, CDR2 FYNNEI. With 8 bases removed from V and 8 bases from J, the gap between germline ends came to 22 bases. CDR3 protein: CASLHGGKSTDEQFF. CDR3 bases: TGTGCCAGCCTGCATGGGGGGAAGAGTACGGATGAGCAGTTCTTC.

At least ten counts were recorded for this clone. The chain is built from TRBV7-3 and TRBJ2-6; no firm D call. This CDR3 has 15 residues. CDR1 and CDR2 (germline): SGHTA, FQGTGA. V was shortened by 3 bases and J by 0 bases, with 6 bases between the two germline ends. The CDR3 DNA reads as TGTGCCAGCAGCTTGACCAACTCTGGGGCCAACGTCCTGACTTTC. Protein sequence: CASSLTNSGANVLTF. The whole variable domain, filled in from reference TRBV7-3 and TRBJ2-6, reads GAGVSQTPSNKVTEKGKYVELRCDPISGHTALYWYRQSLGQGPEFLIYFQGTGAADDSGLPNDRFFAVRPEGSVSTLKIQRTERGDSAVYLCASSLTNSGANVLTFGAGSRLTVL.

In its sample, this clone was seen many times. This rearrangement joins TRBV10-3 to TRBJ2-6; perhaps TRBD1 as D (6 bases). Trimming left V 2 bases short and J 1 base short, with 12 bases between. CDR3 length equals 17 residues. Germline values: CDR1 ENHRY, CDR2 SYGVKD. The CDR3 is CAISERGRGSGANVLTF. Written as DNA, the CDR3 is TGTGCCATCAGTGAGCGCGGCAGGGGATCTGGGGCCAACGTCCTGACTTTC.

Many counts were recorded for this clone. J is TRBJ2-2 and V is TRBV6-5; D uncertain. The germline gives CDR1 MNHEY, CDR2 SVGAGI. The CDR3 totals 15 residues. The V gene lost 0 bases and the J gene lost 1 base, with 6 bases spanning the gap. CDR3 in amino acids: CASSYSIENTGELFF. The CDR3 DNA sequence: TGTGCCAGCAGTTACTCGATAGAGAACACCGGGGAGCTGTTTTTT.

Remarks on this clone: With a much larger clone just one base away, this may be a read error. The chain recombines TRBV19 with TRBJ2-2, with D perhaps given as TRBD1 or TRBD2 (5 bases each). CDR1 is LNHDA and CDR2 is SQIVND in the germline V gene (reference sequence). CDR3 length equals 14 residues. The V gene lost 7 bases and the J gene lost 6 bases, with 15 bases spanning the gap. CDR3 sequence reads: CASNEWLGAGELFF. The CDR3 nucleotides read TGTGCCAGTAATGAGTGGCTGGGGGCCGGGGAGCTGTTTTTT. Based on the CDR3 plus reference TRBV19 and TRBJ2-2, the full variable domain is DGGITQSPKYLFRKEGQNVTLSCEQNLNHDAMYWYRQDPGQGLRLIYYSQIVNDFQKGDIAEGYSVSREKKESFPLTVTSAQKNPTAFYLCASNEWLGAGELFFGEGSRLTVL.

With respect to this clone: At one end, the junction sequence differs from germline, possibly due to a read error. The V gene is TRBV20-1, the J gene TRBJ2-7, with a tentative D call TRBD2 (5 bases). Looked up from germline, CDR1 is DFQATT and CDR2 is SNEGSKA (reference sequence). The CDR3 is 11 residues long. CDR3 protein: CSASLDYAQYF. The CDR3 coding sequence is TGCAGTGCGTCCCTAGACTACGCGCAGTACTTC.